These T cell receptor beta chains were read from a single sample in a study of blood T cells in healthy people across ages. One entry per CDR3 protein, called by TCRdb with MiXCR from the 5' RACE reads. Of hundreds of thousands of distinct CDR3 sequences detected, about 62% appear once; the ten largest clones hold 20% to 25%. Sequenced sample: blood. The receptor set was obtained from a man aged 25-45 years in good health. The CDR3 runs from the conserved cysteine through the conserved F or W. Fields, in order: clone size, V gene, J gene, CDR3 protein. A clone size is listed for some rows: how often the clone was seen (once, few, many), or a class if it is expanded.

NA,TRBV29-1,TRBJ2-3,CSVEGPRGRDTQYF
few,TRBV5-1,TRBJ2-1,CASSTRNGYNEQFF
NA,TRBV12-3/TRBV12-4,TRBJ2-3,CASSFPTSGTDTQYF
NA,TRBV10-3,TRBJ2-3,CAISGNRAAGSADTQYF
once,TRBV6-6,TRBJ1-6,CASRWTGDSPLHF
NA,TRBV5-4,TRBJ2-1,CASSYPGEDINEQFF
NA,TRBV20-1,TRBJ1-1,CSTQEGGVGTEAFF
once,TRBV21-1,TRBJ2-7,CASSQRGGQEPYEQYF
NA,TRBV9,TRBJ2-1,CASSVGPGTNEQFF
once,TRBV7-2,TRBJ1-6,CASSPSGVVSPLHF
few,TRBV15,TRBJ2-7,CATSRDTGVREQYF
NA,TRBV12-3/TRBV12-4,TRBJ2-3,CASSLAAGAMQYF
NA,TRBV7-9,TRBJ2-4,CASSSAILDWEQYF
NA,TRBV10-3,TRBJ2-1,CAISGTVVNEQFF
NA,TRBV28,TRBJ2-7,CASSETDRFGEQYF
few,TRBV12-3/TRBV12-4,TRBJ2-5,CASSRTRILETQYF
NA,TRBV29-1,TRBJ1-2,CSVGQEYYGYTF
NA,TRBV4-3,TRBJ2-3,CASSQERKGTDTQYF
few,TRBV2,NA,CASSEDRGPLPGETQYF
few,TRBV6-5,TRBJ2-3,CASSLTATDTQYF
NA,TRBV20-1,TRBJ1-5,CSARDWTVDIANQPQHF
few,TRBV29-1,TRBJ1-4,CSGGQGVNEKLFF
NA,TRBV5-5,TRBJ2-7,CASSPSWADSYEQYF
NA,TRBV2,TRBJ2-1,CASRPGLDVYEQFF
NA,TRBV29-1,TRBJ1-1,CSARRQDQAGTEAFF
NA,TRBV9,TRBJ2-6,CASSGQSSGANVLTF
NA,TRBV5-1,TRBJ2-7,CASKPPDGSREQYF
few,TRBV20-1,NA,CSARENLGEQYF
few,TRBV20-1,TRBJ2-1,CSARVNLELRTSVKFF
NA,TRBV6-6,TRBJ2-2,CASNEGALGAGELFF
NA,TRBV10-3,TRBJ1-5,CAISEGIGRVGNQPQHF
NA,TRBV20-1,TRBJ1-4,CSARGTGGEKLFF
few,TRBV20-1,TRBJ2-1,CSASGLYNEQFF
few,TRBV9,TRBJ2-3,CASSVGLGRADTQYF
NA,TRBV28,TRBJ2-1,CASSYREWDSYNEQFF
NA,TRBV27,TRBJ1-2,CASSLEEYGYTF
few,TRBV20-1,TRBJ1-1,CSARSSNTEAFF
once,TRBV28,TRBJ2-3,CASSGQDSTDTQYF
NA,TRBV4-3,TRBJ2-5,CASSQWDRPQETQYF
NA,TRBV18,TRBJ1-1,CASSPLRDSPEAFF
NA,TRBV6-1,TRBJ2-5,CASRETGKETQYF
NA,TRBV5-1,TRBJ2-1,CASSSTRTGDKEQFF
NA,TRBV5-1,TRBJ2-5,CASLLIYGTPVEETQYF
NA,TRBV12-3/TRBV12-4,TRBJ2-7,CASSWGRYEQYF
few,TRBV20-1,TRBJ2-1,CSASSTGVSVASEQFF
few,TRBV28,NA,CASSTTGGNYEQYF
NA,TRBV3-1,TRBJ1-1,CASTHGTGDTEAFF
NA,TRBV29-1,TRBJ2-1,CSVPGSGGSEQFF
few,TRBV6-6,TRBJ2-3,CASSGPSGDTQYF
NA,TRBV20-1,NA,CSARMWGVPENYEQYF
NA,TRBV7-9,TRBJ2-1,CASITRDPSSYNEQFF
NA,TRBV29-1,TRBJ2-1,CSVVGGGPYNEQFF
NA,TRBV20-1,TRBJ2-1,CSASGGPLAHSYNEQFF
few,TRBV6-1,TRBJ2-4,CASSPRTGNPIAKNIQYF
few,TRBV4-1,TRBJ2-6,CASSQDGARLSGANVLTF